These 30 T cell receptor beta chains were all obtained from the same sample, sequenced in a study of cytomegalovirus exposure and HLA in healthy donors. PCR involved 60 Vbeta and 13 Jbeta primers. Sequencing was performed with immunoSEQ multiplex PCR; in TCRdb, only in-frame clones are kept and a portion is missing. Here the sample spans about 120,000 clones, 55% to 70% being singletons. The sequencing input was PBMCs. The receptor source for this set is a woman under 40 in good health and CMV-seronegative.

This clone occurred a few times. The CDR3 DNA reads TGTGCCAGTAGAGTCACAGGGGGTAGCAATCAGCCCCAGCATTTT. It is translated as CASRVTGGSNQPQHF. The chain uses TRBV19 and TRBJ1-5, with 8 nucleotides matching TRBD1. J lost 0 bases, V lost 6 bases, and 4 bases had no gene match. Germline V lookup: CDR1 LNHDA, CDR2 SQIVND (reference sequence). CDR3 length equals 15 residues.

The chain is built from TRBV4-3 and TRBJ2-2; D ambiguous. CDR1 and CDR2 from the germline V gene are LGHNA and YSLEER. CDR3 length: 14 amino acids. Deletions cut 2 bases from V and 5 bases from J, with 9 bases between. The CDR3 sequence: CASSQLVATGELFF. CDR3 nucleotides: TGCGCCAGCAGCCAACTAGTTGCTACCGGGGAGCTGTTTTTT.

The chain links TRBV28 to TRBJ2-7, with 9 bases identical to TRBD1. Germline assignment: CDR1 MDHEN and CDR2 SYDVKM. The trim removed 8 bases at V and 1 base at J, leaving 9 bases unmatched. CDR3 length: 15 residues. CDR3 coding DNA: TGTGCCAGCCGAGACAGGGGGTCTCCTTCCTACGAGCAGTACTTC. Translation: CASRDRGSPSYEQYF.

CDR3 coding DNA: TGCGCCAGCAGCCAAGGACAGGGGGTTCAGCCCCAGCATTTT. Translation: CASSQGQGVQPQHF. The chain joins TRBV4-1 to TRBJ1-5; 9 nucleotides line up with TRBD1. The CDR3 is 14 amino acids. The trim removed 1 base at V and 6 bases at J, leaving 1 base unmatched. Germline assignment: CDR1 MGHRA and CDR2 YSYEKL.

The chain combines TRBV11-1 with TRBJ2-3; TRBD2 is a possible D gene (5 bases). Germline V gene data show CDR1 as SGHAT and CDR2 as FQDESV (reference sequence). V was trimmed by 3 bases and J by 2 bases, leaving 6 bases between them. This CDR3 is 13 amino acids long. Written as DNA, the CDR3 is TGTGCCAGCAGCTTGGACTTCACAGATACGCAGTATTTT. It translates to CASSLDFTDTQYF.

This chain connects TRBV19 to TRBJ2-7, with 7 bases identical to TRBD1. Germline V gives CDR1 LNHDA, CDR2 SQIVND (reference sequence). This CDR3 is 14 amino acids long. Trimming removed 1 base from V and 2 bases from J; junction bases left unmatched: 2. CDR3 in DNA: TGTGCCAGTAGTATAGTTGGGACAGCCTACGAGCAGTACTTC. Translation: CASSIVGTAYEQYF.

In its sample, this clone was seen a few times. J is TRBJ2-3 and V is TRBV6-4, with D uncertain. This CDR3 comprises 13 residues. The germline V and J ends were trimmed by 4 bases and 5 bases, with 10 bases remaining between them. The germline gives CDR1 MRHNA, CDR2 SNTAGT. The CDR3 loop is CASSVRYGDTQYF. The DNA for the CDR3 is TGTGCCAGCAGTGTCCGATACGGAGATACGCAGTATTTT.

This clone occurred a few times. The rearrangement links TRBV7-3 to TRBJ2-5; 13 nucleotides line up with TRBD2. The CDR3 spans 15 residues. V shed 5 bases, J shed 4 bases, and the junction held 4 bases outside the gene matches. CDR1 and CDR2 (germline): SGHTA, FQGTGA. The CDR3 DNA reads as TGTGCCAGCAGCCGGACTAGCGGGAGAGGAGAGACCCAGTACTTC. The encoded protein is CASSRTSGRGETQYF. Full variable domain (remainder filled in from reference TRBV7-3 and TRBJ2-5): GAGVSQTPSNKVTEKGKYVELRCDPISGHTALYWYRQSLGQGPEFLIYFQGTGAADDSGLPNDRFFAVRPEGSVSTLKIQRTERGDSAVYLCASSRTSGRGETQYFGPGTRLLVL.

This clone came up a few times. The chain has TRBV29-1 and TRBJ1-2; D is undetermined. The CDR3 consists of 14 residues. Germline V CDR1 and CDR2: SQVTM, ANQGSEA. The V and J ends lost 4 bases and 0 bases respectively, with 12 bases between them. CDR3 sequence: CSVVQPRANYGYTF. The CDR3 region has the DNA TGCAGCGTTGTTCAGCCGCGGGCTAACTATGGCTACACCTTC.

V is TRBV19 and J is TRBJ2-1; D is perhaps TRBD2 (5 bases). V lost 3 bases and J 0 bases, leaving 9 bases between the germline ends. The CDR3 runs 15 residues. Germline-derived CDR1 and CDR2 are LNHDA and SQIVND (reference sequence). The CDR3 region is CASSISGFSYNEQFF. The CDR3 DNA reads TGTGCCAGTAGTATTTCGGGGTTCTCCTACAATGAGCAGTTCTTC.

This clone was counted a few times. The chain has TRBV29-1 and TRBJ1-5; D is perhaps TRBD1 (6 bases). Trimming removed 0 bases at V and 7 bases at J, with 10 bases between. This CDR3 has 13 residues. Germline lookup yields CDR1 SQVTM and CDR2 ANQGSEA. The CDR3: CSVEESRGQPQHF. In DNA, the CDR3 is TGCAGCGTTGAAGAAAGCAGGGGCCAGCCCCAGCATTTT.

This chain joins TRBV5-1 and TRBJ2-3; TRBD1 aligns across 10 bases. Germline CDR1 is SGHRS and CDR2 is YFSETQ. This CDR3 is built from 18 residues. The J segment lost 6 bases and the V segment lost 6 bases, leaving 19 bases of the junction unmatched. For the CDR3, the DNA is TGCGCCAGCATCGATAAAATCTTTGCGGGACAGGGGCAGGATACGCAGTATTTT. This sequence encodes CASIDKIFAGQGQDTQYF.

The J gene is TRBJ1-2, the V gene TRBV4-3; a weak D match, TRBD1 (5 bases). In germline, CDR1 is LGHNA, CDR2 YSLEER. The CDR3 runs to 15 residues. V shed 0 bases and J shed 2 bases, with 10 bases lying between them. CDR3 nucleotides: TGCGCCAGCAGCCAAGATTCGACAGTGAACTATGGCTACACCTTC. It codes for CASSQDSTVNYGYTF.

DNA for the CDR3: TGTGCCAGCCCTAGCCGGAATGAGCAGTTCTTC. It specifies CASPSRNEQFF. The chain carries TRBV28 and TRBJ2-1; D possibly corresponds to TRBD2 (5 bases). Trimming took off 8 bases at V and 7 bases at J, with 9 bases between the two ends. The CDR3 has 11 amino acids. Germline loops: CDR1 MDHEN, CDR2 SYDVKM.

The rearrangement uses TRBV27 and TRBJ1-5; 8 nucleotides line up with TRBD1. The CDR3 is made up of 16 amino acids. Germline CDR1 is MNHEY and CDR2 is SMNVEV (reference sequence). With 6 bases clipped from V and 0 bases from J, the junction kept 7 bases outside the gene matches. This chain's CDR3 is CASSDRGLYSNQPQHF. CDR3 nucleotide sequence: TGTGCCAGCAGCGACAGGGGCCTTTATAGCAATCAGCCCCAGCATTTT.

The chain combines TRBV6-1 with TRBJ2-1, with 13 bases identical to TRBD2. The CDR3 consists of 14 residues. V lost 6 bases and J lost 7; bases outside the gene matches: 3. Per the germline V gene, CDR1 is MNHNS and CDR2 is SASEGT. CDR3 DNA sequence: TGTGCCAGCAGAGGGACTAGCGGGAATAATGAGCAGTTCTTC. The encoded protein is CASRGTSGNNEQFF.

V is TRBV27 and J is TRBJ2-5; 9 bases align to TRBD2. The DNA end is more similar to TRBJ2-7, so the J call may be wrong. Germline lookup yields CDR1 MNHEY and CDR2 SMNVEV (reference sequence). The CDR3 covers 15 residues. CDR3 in amino acids: CASRVSGSGSYEQYF. CDR3 bases: TGTGCCAGCAGGGTTAGCGGGAGTGGCTCCTACGAGCAGTACTTC.

The sample holds one count of this clone. The V and J genes are TRBV10-1 and TRBJ1-2; no definite D call. The V gene's germline CDR1 is WNHNN and CDR2 SYGVQD (reference sequence). V lost 4 bases, J lost 7 bases, and 13 bases lay in between. This CDR3 has 13 residues. The CDR3 is CASSGALGSGYTF. The CDR3 coding sequence is TGCGCCAGCAGTGGGGCCCTCGGGAGTGGCTACACCTTC.

The V and J genes are TRBV18 and TRBJ2-5, with D perhaps matching TRBD1 (6 bases). The V end lost 5 bases, the J end lost 9 bases, and 16 bases lay between the germline ends. This CDR3 comprises 13 residues. Germline V gene lookup returns CDR1 KGHSH and CDR2 LQKENI. The CDR3 spells CASSGQTKNAQYF. The CDR3 region has the DNA TGTGCCAGCTCAGGACAGACCAAGAACGCCCAGTACTTC.

For the CDR3, the DNA is TGCGCCAGCAGTCTGGCTAGATCCTACGAGCAGTACTTC. Its translation: CASSLARSYEQYF. The J gene is TRBJ2-7, the V gene TRBV5-1, with D uncertain. The CDR3 contains 13 residues. Looked up from germline, CDR1 is SGHRS and CDR2 is YFSETQ. Trimming took off 5 bases at V and 1 base at J, with 10 bases between the two ends. Variable domain in full (rest from reference TRBV5-1 and TRBJ2-7): KAGVTQTPRYLIKTRGQQVTLSCSPISGHRSVSWYQQTPGQGLQFLFEYFSETQRNKGNFPGRFSGRQFSNSRSEMNVSTLELGDSALYLCASSLARSYEQYFGPGTRLTVT.

The chain employs TRBV27 and TRBJ2-5; D is unclear. Trimming removed 0 bases from V and 4 bases from J, with 9 bases in between. CDR1 is MNHEY and CDR2 is SMNVEV in the germline V gene (reference sequence). CDR3 length equals 14 residues. The DNA of the CDR3 is TGTGCCAGCAGTTTATCCCGCAATAGAGAGACCCAGTACTTC. Protein: CASSLSRNRETQYF.

This sequence joins TRBV7-2 and TRBJ2-7, with D possibly being TRBD1 (5 bases). V lost 1 base and J lost 5, with 12 bases in between. This CDR3 contains 14 residues. From germline, CDR1 is SGHTA and CDR2 FQGNSA. CDR3 residues: CASSLVQWGHEQYF. DNA of the CDR3: TGTGCCAGCAGCTTAGTACAGTGGGGCCACGAGCAGTACTTC.

V gene TRBV7-2 combines with J gene TRBJ2-1; D possibly corresponds to TRBD1 (5 bases). The germline V gene encodes CDR1 SGHTA and CDR2 FQGNSA. The V gene lost 3 bases and the J gene lost 1 base, with 10 bases spanning the gap. The CDR3 spans 15 residues. The CDR3 here is CASSLRPGSYNEQFF. CDR3 DNA sequence: TGTGCCAGCAGCTTGCGTCCAGGGTCCTACAATGAGCAGTTCTTC.

This chain joins TRBV30 and TRBJ2-6, with TRBD2 as a possible D gene (6 bases). Germline V gene sequence: CDR1 GTSNPN, CDR2 SVGIG (reference sequence). V was clipped by 6 bases and J by 0 bases, with 15 bases between them. The CDR3 is made up of 16 amino acids. The chain's CDR3 is CACRRPGSSGANVLTF. The CDR3 DNA follows: TGTGCCTGCCGACGGCCCGGGAGCTCTGGGGCCAACGTCCTGACTTTC.

The chain links TRBV28 to TRBJ2-1; 11 positions match TRBD1. The junction had 12 bases not matched to a gene; V was cut back by 2 bases and J by 0 bases. Germline CDR1 MDHEN, CDR2 SYDVKM. This CDR3 has 20 residues. CDR3 sequence: CASSLGPGQGGTLSYNEQFF. DNA of the CDR3: TGTGCCAGCAGTTTAGGGCCGGGACAGGGGGGGACCCTCTCCTACAATGAGCAGTTCTTC.

This clone was counted between two and nine times. V and J are TRBV6-5 and TRBJ1-6, with 9 positions matching TRBD1. V trimming: 0 bases; J trimming: 6 bases; junction bases outside the gene matches: 0. The CDR3 runs to 15 residues. Germline loops: CDR1 MNHEY, CDR2 SVGAGI. The CDR3 sequence: CASSYSGQGNSPLHF. The CDR3 nucleotides read TGTGCCAGCAGTTACTCGGGACAGGGTAATTCACCCCTCCACTTT.

The rearrangement joins TRBV28 to TRBJ2-7; 11 nucleotides line up with TRBD2. With 7 bases clipped from V and 0 bases from J, the junction kept 2 bases outside the gene matches. This CDR3 region has 14 residues. Germline CDR1 and CDR2: MDHEN and SYDVKM. The CDR3 sequence: CASKTSGSSYEQYF. The CDR3 DNA follows: TGTGCCAGCAAAACTAGCGGGAGCTCCTACGAGCAGTACTTC. Variable domain in full (rest from reference TRBV28 and TRBJ2-7): DVKVTQSSRYLVKRTGEKVFLECVQDMDHENMFWYRQDPGLGLRLIYFSYDVKMKEKGDIPEGYSVSREKKERFSLILESASTNQTSMYLCASKTSGSSYEQYFGPGTRLTVT.

This sequence joins TRBV4-2 and TRBJ1-3; tentative D call: TRBD1 (6 bases). The V end was cut by 3 bases, the J end by 0 bases, with 15 bases between. The CDR3 is 17 amino acids. Germline values: CDR1 LGHNA, CDR2 YNFKEQ. This CDR3 is CASSHLSGQSSGNTIYF. The CDR3 DNA reads TGTGCCAGCAGCCATCTCTCAGGACAGAGCTCTGGAAACACCATATATTTT.

J is TRBJ1-2 and V is TRBV6-1, with D unclear. Trimming took 5 bases from V and 3 from J, leaving 10 bases between them. Germline loops: CDR1 MNHNS, CDR2 SASEGT. The CDR3 consists of 13 residues. The DNA for the CDR3 is TGTGCCAGCAGTACCCATGTAGACTATGGCTACACCTTC. Translated: CASSTHVDYGYTF.

The chain uses TRBV9 and TRBJ2-3, with D unresolved. This CDR3 spans 14 amino acids. Trimming stripped 3 bases from V and 4 bases from J, with 12 bases between. Per germline, CDR1 SGDLS and CDR2 YYNGEE. The CDR3 loop is CASSAEPGPDTQYF. CDR3 DNA: TGTGCCAGCAGCGCGGAGCCTGGCCCAGATACGCAGTATTTT.